The present T cell receptor beta chain was sequenced within a study of beta chain features in type 1 diabetes. Notes on the study in general: Across patients, naive, central memory and Treg TCRB repertoires exhibited apparently greater similarity than was observed across healthy donors.

Every isolated RNA sample was fully reverse transcribed, so sequencing captured expressed TCRB transcripts. Clones were sequenced by immunoSEQ multiplex PCR, and TCRdb holds only the in-frame ones, with some missing. This table holds around 250,000 clones, 25% to 30% found once. V lost 4 bases to trimming and J lost 2 bases; unmatched junction nucleotides: 4. The CDR3 extends over 18 amino acids. The germline CDR1 and CDR2 sequences are SGDLS and YYNGEE. This clone has at least ten counts. Its target is not known. This probably arose from a read error, given a far larger clone one base away. Different DNA sequences within this sample yield the same CDR3.

Input material: central memory CD4+ T cells from blood. This clonotype was obtained from a man in his thirties or forties in good health. This rearrangement joins TRBV9 to TRBJ2-6; 15 nucleotides match TRBD2. CDR3 nucleotide sequence: TGTGCCAGCAGCCCGGGACTAGCGGGAGGTGCTGGGGCCAACGTCCTGACTTTC. This gives the protein CASSPGLAGGAGANVLTF.